These 18 T cell receptor beta chains came from one sample sequenced in a study of blood T cell repertoires in COVID-19. Assay used: immunoSEQ multiplex PCR; TCRdb lists only in-frame clones, some missing. This table has 150,000 or so clones, around 83% appearing once. Sequenced sample: PBMCs or T cells enriched from blood (not recorded which). These receptor sequences come from a woman between 50 and 59 years old who had been exposed to COVID-19.

J is TRBJ1-2 and V is TRBV6-5; unclear D gene. Between the trimmed V and J ends, which lost 0 bases and 7 bases, there was a span of 12 bases. Germline V gene lookup returns CDR1 MNHEY and CDR2 SVGAGI. This CDR3 is built from 14 residues. DNA for the CDR3: TGTGCCAGCAGTTACTCGAACATAGAGGGTGGCTACACCTTC. This codes for CASSYSNIEGGYTF.

The J gene is TRBJ1-1, the V gene TRBV10-3; TRBD1 might be the D (5 bases). The CDR3 length is 12 residues. V was trimmed by 11 bases and J by 3 bases, leaving 13 bases between them. Germline V gives CDR1 ENHRY, CDR2 SYGVKD. The DNA of the CDR3 is TGTGCCTCGGGACTTAGGGACACTGAAGCTTTCTTT. It specifies CASGLRDTEAFF.

This chain uses TRBV5-4 with TRBJ2-7, with TRBD2 as a possible D gene (5 bases). The CDR3 loop spans 16 amino acids. Germline V gene sequence: CDR1 SGHNT, CDR2 YYREEE (reference sequence). Deletions cut 4 bases from V and 3 bases from J, with 20 bases between. The chain's CDR3 is CASSPIPAGRVYEQYF. DNA for the CDR3: TGTGCCAGCAGCCCCATACCTGCGGGTAGGGTCTACGAGCAGTACTTC.

CDR3 nucleotide sequence: TGTGCCAGCAGTGACCCCCCCGACAGGGCCTCGAACACCGGGGAGCTGTTTTTT. Its protein product is CASSDPPDRASNTGELFF. The chain recombines TRBV6-4 with TRBJ2-2, with 7 bases identical to TRBD1. Germline CDR1 and CDR2: MRHNA and SNTAGT. The J segment lost 0 bases and the V segment lost 2 bases, leaving 9 bases of the junction unmatched. CDR3 size: 18 residues.

The chain combines TRBV9 with TRBJ2-3; 13 bases are a match to TRBD2. The CDR3 spans 16 residues. V lost 4 bases and J lost 0; bases outside the gene matches: 2. Looked up from germline, CDR1 is SGDLS and CDR2 is YYNGEE. In nucleotides, the CDR3 is TGTGCCAGCAGCCGGGGACTAGCGGGAAGCACAGATACGCAGTATTTT. This encodes CASSRGLAGSTDTQYF. Combining the CDR3 with reference TRBV9 and TRBJ2-3 gives the whole variable domain DSGVTQTPKHLITATGQRVTLRCSPRSGDLSVYWYQQSLDQGLQFLIQYYNGEERAKGNILERFSAQQFPDLHSELNLSSLELGDSALYFCASSRGLAGSTDTQYFGPGTRLTVL.

The rearrangement links TRBV27 to TRBJ1-1; 11 bases line up with TRBD1. The CDR3 sequence is 18 residues long. J lost 0 bases, V lost 0 bases, and 6 bases had no gene match. Germline V gene data show CDR1 as MNHEY and CDR2 as SMNVEV (reference sequence). CDR3 nucleotide sequence: TGTGCCAGCAGTTTATCCATTAGGGACAGGGGGATGAACACTGAAGCTTTCTTT. This codes for CASSLSIRDRGMNTEAFF.

This clone showed up many times. This chain joins TRBV6-5 and TRBJ1-3; a possible D gene is TRBD1 (5 bases). Germline V gene lookup returns CDR1 MNHEY and CDR2 SVGAGI. Trimming cost V 6 bases and J 0 bases, with 12 bases left between them. The CDR3 loop spans 15 amino acids. The CDR3 sequence: CASRPTGFSGNTIYF. Here the CDR3 DNA reads TGTGCCAGCAGACCTACAGGTTTCTCTGGAAACACCATATATTTT.

This clone was picked up a small number of times. The rearrangement uses TRBV6-4 and TRBJ2-3, with 9 bases lining up with TRBD2. V lost 4 bases and J lost 1; bases outside the gene matches: 0. In germline, CDR1 is MRHNA, CDR2 SNTAGT. The CDR3 extends over 14 amino acids. The DNA for the CDR3 is TGTGCCAGCAGTGCTAGCGGGGGCACAGATACGCAGTATTTT. It translates to CASSASGGTDTQYF.

The chain uses TRBV29-1 and TRBJ2-5, with 10 bases identical to TRBD2. Looked up from germline, CDR1 is SQVTM and CDR2 is ANQGSEA. The CDR3 loop spans 16 amino acids. J lost 4 bases, V lost 3 bases, and 11 bases had no gene match. DNA of the CDR3: TGCAGCGTTGACGGGACTAGCGATAGACCCGGAGAGACCCAGTACTTC. This codes for CSVDGTSDRPGETQYF.

The chain uses TRBV27 and TRBJ2-7; 8 bases align to TRBD1. CDR1 MNHEY and CDR2 SMNVEV come from the germline V gene (reference sequence). This CDR3 spans 12 amino acids. V was pared by 6 bases and J by 5 bases, with 3 bases of the junction left unmatched. Written as DNA, the CDR3 is TGTGCCAGCAGCGGACAGGGCCACGAGCAGTACTTC. Encoded protein: CASSGQGHEQYF.

The CDR3 bases are TGTGCCAGCAGCAAGACAGGGGATCGCTACACCTTC. It is translated as CASSKTGDRYTF. The chain links TRBV3-1 (or the pseudogene TRBV3-2) to TRBJ1-2, with 8 bases identical to TRBD1. The CDR3 contains 12 residues. The ends lost 5 bases at V and 9 bases at J; junction bases unmatched: 5. Per germline, CDR1 LGHDT and CDR2 YNNKEL (reference sequence).

This clone was detected only once. The J gene is TRBJ1-2, the V gene TRBV7-2, with TRBD1 as a possible D gene (5 bases). The CDR3 has 14 residues. V shed 1 base and J shed 4 bases, with 10 bases lying between them. Germline V gene sequence: CDR1 SGHTA, CDR2 FQGNSA. CDR3 loop: CASSLGGRFYGYTF. Here the CDR3 DNA reads TGTGCCAGCAGCTTAGGGGGCAGGTTCTATGGCTACACCTTC.

V and J are TRBV14 and TRBJ2-7; no definite D call. Germline-derived CDR1 and CDR2 are SGHDN and FVKESK. This CDR3 has 17 residues. Between the trimmed V and J ends, which lost 4 bases and 4 bases, there was a span of 23 bases. The CDR3 DNA is TGTGCCAGCAGCCCATTGGGCAACCGCCCGTGGATTTACGAGCAGTACTTC. Translation: CASSPLGNRPWIYEQYF.

The chain is built from TRBV2 and TRBJ1-4; TRBD1 is a possible D gene (6 bases). The CDR3 contains 14 residues. V gave up 5 bases and J gave up 3 bases, with 10 bases separating them. CDR1 SNHLY and CDR2 FYNNEI come from the germline V gene. Written as DNA, the CDR3 is TGTGCCAGCAGTCAGACAGGCCCTAATGAAAAACTGTTTTTT. Translated: CASSQTGPNEKLFF.

The chain is built from TRBV9 and TRBJ2-1; 8 nucleotides align to TRBD2. Per germline, CDR1 SGDLS and CDR2 YYNGEE. The CDR3 is 16 amino acids. V lost 4 bases, J lost 4 bases, and 10 bases stayed unmatched. The CDR3 coding sequence is TGTGCCAGCAGCACTCATACTAGCGGAGCTTACAATGAGCAGTTCTTC. This translates into CASSTHTSGAYNEQFF.

The chain carries TRBV12-3 or TRBV12-4 and TRBJ1-3, with a tentative D call TRBD1 (5 bases). V was trimmed by 3 bases and J by 3 bases, leaving 6 bases between them. CDR3 size: 13 residues. CDR3 bases: TGTGCCAGCAGTTTCCAGGGTGGAAACACCATATATTTT. Encoded protein: CASSFQGGNTIYF.

This clone appeared a single time. The rearrangement joins TRBV5-6 to TRBJ1-2; 10 bases agree with TRBD1. This CDR3 region has 14 residues. The germline V gene encodes CDR1 SGHDT and CDR2 YYEEEE. The V gene end was trimmed by 5 bases and the J gene end by 6 bases; junction bases not matched to a gene: 7. DNA of the CDR3: TGTGCCAGCAGACCCTTGGGACAGGGGAATGGCTACACCTTC. Encoded protein: CASRPLGQGNGYTF.

The sample holds a few counts of this clone. This rearrangement joins TRBV5-8 to TRBJ1-1; D gene unclear. Per germline, CDR1 SGHTS and CDR2 YDEGEE. This CDR3 has 15 amino acids. Deletions cut 1 base from V and 0 bases from J, with 10 bases between. In DNA, the CDR3 is TGTGCCAGCAGCTTGCCGGGGATCATGAACACTGAAGCTTTCTTT. Protein sequence: CASSLPGIMNTEAFF.